The clone carrying this T cell receptor (beta chain) was seen only once. Its target is not known. Baseline, cycle 4 day 1, and cycle 7 day 1 were the blood sampling points. CDR1 and CDR2 (germline): KGHSH, LQKENI. With 3 bases removed from V and 4 bases from J, the gap between germline ends came to 10 bases. This CDR3 is 14 amino acids long. This entry comes from a study of OX40 agonist ivuxolimab in advanced cancers. Clones were read by immunoSEQ multiplex PCR, and TCRdb kept only the in-frame ones, dropping some. Here the sample spans some 60,000 clones, 80% to 90% being singletons. Study-wide points: Both blood CD4+ and CD8+ T cells showed clonal growth by week 6 at 0.1 to 3.0 mg/kg. Averaged across samples, CD8+ T cells carried more expanded clones than CD4+ did. The authors did not determine the antigen specificity of the expanded peripheral T cells.

The rearrangement joins TRBV18 to TRBJ1-5; D uncertain. The input for sequencing was CD4+ or CD8+ T cells sorted from blood, taken in a trial of the OX40 agonist ivuxolimab. This TCR was sampled from an adult with an advanced solid tumor such as melanoma, head and neck, liver or kidney cancer. Written as DNA, the CDR3 is TGTGCCAGCTCACCCGACATGTATAATCAGCCCCAGCATTTT. It specifies CASSPDMYNQPQHF.